This T cell receptor (beta chain) was retrieved from a study of blood T cell repertoires in COVID-19. Study context: Samples representing acute and convalescent COVID-19 were sourced from the United States, Italy and Spain. From T cells, B-cell-depleted T cells, or PBMCs came the material, which was cDNA or gDNA.

Profiled with immunoSEQ multiplex PCR; TCRdb holds only in-frame clones, not every one. The sample gives around 200,000 clones, approximately 90% of which show up once; 0.8% to 1% is in the top ten. The length of the CDR3 is 13 residues. With V trimmed by 6 bases and J by 9 bases, 4 bases remained unmatched. This clone was counted a few times. The rearrangement links TRBV12-3 or TRBV12-4 to TRBJ1-6; 8 nucleotides match TRBD1. This receptor was taken from a young woman who had recovered from COVID-19. The sample comprised peripheral blood. The CDR3 DNA reads TGTGCCAGCAGGGGGACAGGCCTTTCACCCCTCCACTTT. It yields the protein CASRGTGLSPLHF.